This T cell receptor beta chain derives from a study of monozygotic twins with inflammatory bowel disease. cDNA for each sample came from eight separate reactions. TCRdb processed the 5' RACE reads again and assigns one entry to each CDR3 protein, with no DNA. In total, the table holds approximately 200,000 distinct CDR3 sequences. In germline, CDR1 is SEHNR, CDR2 FQNEAQ (reference sequence). The CDR3 has 14 amino acids. Study conclusions and caveats: In these data, no single strong IBD-associated signal or clonotype received support.

T cells were not sorted, and total RNA was isolated straight from whole blood. Comments on this clonotype: Its target is not known.

V is TRBV7-9 and J is TRBJ2-7. This clonotype was obtained from a human donor with ulcerative colitis or Crohn's disease, or a healthy co-twin of an affected twin (not recorded which). The sample taken for sequencing was blood. CDR3: CASSSVQGSYEQYF.